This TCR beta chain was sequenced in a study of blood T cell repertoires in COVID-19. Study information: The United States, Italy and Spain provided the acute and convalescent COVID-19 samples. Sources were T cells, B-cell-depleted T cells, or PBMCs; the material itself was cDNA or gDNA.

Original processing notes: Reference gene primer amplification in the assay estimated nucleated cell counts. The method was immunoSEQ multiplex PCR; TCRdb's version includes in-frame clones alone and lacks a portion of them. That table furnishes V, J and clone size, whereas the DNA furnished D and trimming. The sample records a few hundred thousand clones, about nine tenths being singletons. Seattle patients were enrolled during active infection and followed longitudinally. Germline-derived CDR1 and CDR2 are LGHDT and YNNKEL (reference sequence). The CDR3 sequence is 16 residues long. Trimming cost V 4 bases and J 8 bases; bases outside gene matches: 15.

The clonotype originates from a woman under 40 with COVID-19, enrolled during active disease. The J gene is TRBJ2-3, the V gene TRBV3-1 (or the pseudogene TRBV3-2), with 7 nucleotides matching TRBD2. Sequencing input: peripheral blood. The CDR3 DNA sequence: TGTGCCAGCAGCCGTTCGGGAGGTAGGTCCTCCGGTACGCAGTATTTT. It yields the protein CASSRSGGRSSGTQYF.